The 26 T cell receptor beta chains below come from one sample, sequenced in a study of regulatory T cells in long-lasting Graves disease. Indicated time point: newly diagnosed GD, antithyroid drugs for less than 3 months. The TCR library used RNA extracted from PBMCs. Researchers made TCR beta libraries by using iRepertoire HTBI primers and running Arm-PCR on CDR3 regions. From the multiplex PCR reads, TCRdb called clonotypes with MiXCR, one entry per CDR3 protein. The sample lists hundreds of thousands of distinct CDR3 sequences, around 12% occurring once. This same sample was also part of a study on T cells in Graves' hyperthyroidism and ophthalmopathy.

The sample here was peripheral blood mononuclear cells (PBMCs), taken at new diagnosis, from a patient treated with antithyroid drugs. All receptors come from a woman aged 25 to 39 with Graves disease.

The rearrangement uses TRBV7-2 and TRBJ1-1; D is ambiguous. The CDR3 is made up of 13 amino acids. Germline V gene sequence: CDR1 SGHTA, CDR2 FQGNSA. Between the trimmed V and J ends, which lost 1 base and 11 bases, there was a span of 14 bases. The CDR3 DNA is TGTGCCAGCAGCTTAGAACCCCGGGCGCCGGCTTTCTTT. Its protein product is CASSLEPRAPAFF.

About this clonotype itself: A much larger clone lies a single base off, so this may be a read error. The chain recombines TRBV7-9 with TRBJ2-1; no firm D call. V shed 6 bases and J shed 8 bases, with 11 bases lying between them. This CDR3 spans 12 amino acids. Germline V gene sequence: CDR1 SEHNR, CDR2 FQNEAQ (reference sequence). For the CDR3, the DNA is TGTGCCAGCAGTTCACAGAGAGATGAGCAGTTCTTC. This sequence encodes CASSSQRDEQFF.

This clonotype showed up many times. The chain couples TRBV29-1 to TRBJ2-1, with 13 bases that match TRBD2. CDR1 and CDR2 from the germline V gene are SQVTM and ANQGSEA. The CDR3 length is 15 residues. With V trimmed by 7 bases and J by 4 bases, 7 bases remained unmatched. The chain's CDR3 is CSAPRTSGSYNEQFF. CDR3 coding DNA: TGCAGCGCCCCGAGGACTAGCGGGAGTTACAATGAGCAGTTCTTC.

This clonotype has at least ten counts. The rearrangement uses TRBV12-3 or TRBV12-4 and TRBJ2-1, with 7 bases matching TRBD2. The CDR3 length is 16 residues. V gave up 5 bases and J gave up 0 bases; unmatched junction bases: 7. The CDR3 spells CASSPTSVYSYNEQFF. CDR3 bases: TGTGCCAGCAGTCCCACTAGCGTATACTCCTACAATGAGCAGTTCTTC.

This clonotype was detected ten times or more. This chain connects TRBV12-3 or TRBV12-4 to TRBJ2-2; a possible D gene is TRBD2 (5 bases). The CDR3 runs 14 residues. Trimming pared 7 bases from V and 4 bases from J, leaving 13 bases between. CDR3 DNA: TGTGCCAGCAATCTTCCCGCGGGCACCGGGGAGCTGTTTTTT. This codes for CASNLPAGTGELFF.

This clonotype was seen more than once but under ten times. A much larger clone lies a single base off, so this may be a read error. The chain combines TRBV19 with TRBJ2-1, with D perhaps matching TRBD1 (6 bases). Germline CDR1 and CDR2: LNHDA and SQIVND (reference sequence). This CDR3 is 15 amino acids long. As DNA, the CDR3 is TGTGCCAGTAGTATCCCCAGGGGTCGTTACAGTGAGCAGTTCTTC. Encoded protein: CASSIPRGRYSEQFF.

The CDR3 loop reads CSVRQGTNYGYTF. The CDR3 region has the DNA TGCAGCGTCCGTCAGGGGACAAACTATGGCTACACCTTC. The V call is TRBV29-1, the J call TRBJ1-2, with D perhaps matching TRBD1 (6 bases). Trimming took 6 bases from V and 2 from J, leaving 13 bases between them. CDR1 and CDR2 (germline): SQVTM, ANQGSEA. The CDR3 has 13 amino acids.

This clonotype appeared many times. The chain uses TRBV9 and TRBJ2-1; possibly TRBD2 for D (5 bases). V lost 0 bases and J lost 8, with 9 bases in between. Germline V gene data show CDR1 as SGDLS and CDR2 as YYNGEE. The CDR3 consists of 13 residues. The DNA of the CDR3 is TGTGCCAGCAGCGTAGGGCTAGCCTATGAGCAGTTCTTC. It is translated as CASSVGLAYEQFF.

In its sample, this clonotype was seen many times. V gene TRBV29-1 combines with J gene TRBJ2-3; the D call may be TRBD1 or TRBD2 (5 bases each). The CDR3 sequence is 13 residues long. Trimming took 4 bases from V and 0 from J, leaving 8 bases between them. From germline, CDR1 is SQVTM and CDR2 ANQGSEA. CDR3 loop: CSVGGDSTDTQYF. The CDR3 nucleotides read TGCAGCGTTGGAGGGGACAGCACAGATACGCAGTATTTT.

The sample holds a few counts of this clonotype. This chain links TRBV5-1 with TRBJ2-3; D gene uncertain. Germline V gene sequence: CDR1 SGHRS, CDR2 YFSETQ. This CDR3 is built from 14 residues. The V end was cut by 0 bases, the J end by 2 bases, with 7 bases between. The CDR3 protein is CASSLGPLTDTQYF. The CDR3 DNA is TGCGCCAGCAGCTTGGGTCCCCTCACAGATACGCAGTATTTT.

This clonotype came up many times. The gene calls are TRBV27 and TRBJ2-7; tentative D call: TRBD1 (6 bases). The V end lost 9 bases, the J end lost 6 bases, and 15 bases lay between the germline ends. Germline CDR1 reads MNHEY; CDR2 reads SMNVEV (reference sequence). The CDR3 totals 12 residues. The CDR3 reads CASSTGSGEQYF. Here the CDR3 DNA reads TGTGCCAGTTCAACAGGGTCCGGCGAGCAGTACTTC.

The rearrangement links TRBV5-1 to TRBJ2-6; D is unresolved. This CDR3 has 15 residues. Between the trimmed V and J ends, which lost 2 bases and 1 base, there was a span of 7 bases. Germline V gives CDR1 SGHRS, CDR2 YFSETQ. The CDR3 region is CASSFLGSGANVLTF. The CDR3 DNA reads as TGCGCCAGCAGCTTTTTGGGTTCTGGGGCCAACGTCCTGACTTTC. The variable domain in full, completed from reference TRBV5-1 and TRBJ2-6, reads KAGVTQTPRYLIKTRGQQVTLSCSPISGHRSVSWYQQTPGQGLQFLFEYFSETQRNKGNFPGRFSGRQFSNSRSEMNVSTLELGDSALYLCASSFLGSGANVLTFGAGSRLTVL.

This clonotype came up many times. The rearrangement joins TRBV28 to TRBJ2-7; 11 bases fit TRBD2. The germline CDR1 and CDR2 sequences are MDHEN and SYDVKM. This CDR3 spans 16 amino acids. The junction had 7 bases not matched to a gene; V was cut back by 6 bases and J by 0 bases. The CDR3 coding sequence is TGTGCCAGCAGCGACGCCGGGACTAGCGGCTCCTACGAGCAGTACTTC. Its translation: CASSDAGTSGSYEQYF.

This clonotype was observed a single time. The chain is built from TRBV19 and TRBJ2-1; the match to TRBD2 covers 15 bases. The germline V gene has CDR1 LNHDA and CDR2 SQIVND (reference sequence). The CDR3 is made up of 17 amino acids. V was clipped by 0 bases and J by 9 bases; unmatched bases: 6. The CDR3 protein is CASSIERTSGRVGEQFF. In DNA form, the CDR3 reads TGTGCCAGTAGTATAGAAAGGACTAGCGGGAGGGTCGGTGAGCAGTTCTTC.

The CDR3 nucleotides read TGTGCCAGCACCACGAGGGACAGGCTAATGAACACTGAAGCTTTCTTT. It encodes CASTTRDRLMNTEAFF. V gene TRBV5-5 combines with J gene TRBJ1-1, with TRBD1 identical over 8 bases. CDR1 and CDR2 (germline): SGHKS, YYEKEE (reference sequence). This CDR3 comprises 16 residues. V shed 6 bases and J 0 bases; nucleotides not matched to a gene: 10.

This chain connects TRBV6-4 to TRBJ2-1, with 12 bases fitting TRBD2. The CDR3 runs 19 residues. The V gene end was trimmed by 4 bases and the J gene end by 2 bases; junction bases not matched to a gene: 12. CDR1 is MRHNA and CDR2 is SNTAGT in the germline V gene. This chain's CDR3 is CASSVQPRGLAGPYNEQFF. CDR3 DNA: TGTGCCAGCAGTGTCCAACCCCGGGGACTAGCGGGCCCCTACAATGAGCAGTTCTTC.

In this sample, this clonotype turned up a few times. The V and J genes are TRBV3-1 and TRBJ1-4, with D maybe TRBD1 (6 bases). Trimming removed 3 bases from V and 8 bases from J, with 13 bases in between. The V gene's germline CDR1 is LGHDT and CDR2 YNNKEL (reference sequence). The CDR3 is made up of 14 amino acids. CDR3 loop: CASSHLGGGEKLFF. The CDR3, as DNA: TGTGCCAGCAGCCACTTAGGGGGTGGCGAAAAACTGTTTTTT.

This chain joins TRBV12-3 or TRBV12-4 and TRBJ2-1, with 8 bases matching TRBD2. The V and J ends lost 6 bases and 6 bases, in that order; junction bases with no gene match: 4. This CDR3 has 13 amino acids. DNA of the CDR3: TGTGCCAGCAGGGGCGGGACTAGCAATGAGCAGTTCTTC. Its protein product is CASRGGTSNEQFF.

This chain links TRBV15 with TRBJ1-2; 7 positions agree with TRBD1. This CDR3 contains 18 residues. CDR1 and CDR2 from the germline V gene are LNHNV and YYDKDF (reference sequence). V dropped 3 bases and J dropped 0; count of bases not matched to a gene: 13. The CDR3 spells CATSRAYDRDYTNYGYTF. DNA of the CDR3: TGTGCCACCAGCAGGGCTTACGACAGGGACTATACTAACTATGGCTACACCTTC.

On this clonotype: It may be a read error: a sequence one base away is much more abundant. This rearrangement joins TRBV3-1 to TRBJ2-1; weak D call: TRBD2 (5 bases). Germline CDR1 is LGHDT and CDR2 is YNNKEL (reference sequence). Trimming pared 2 bases from V and 10 bases from J, leaving 9 bases between. The CDR3 has 12 amino acids. The CDR3 bases are TGTGCCAGCAGCCAACCTGGGAGCGAGCAGTTCTTC. The encoded protein is CASSQPGSEQFF.

In this sample, this clonotype turned up many times. This chain links TRBV6-5 with TRBJ1-1, with D hard to call. Germline V lookup: CDR1 MNHEY, CDR2 SVGAGI. The V gene lost 4 bases and the J gene lost 1 base, with 10 bases spanning the gap. The CDR3 loop spans 14 amino acids. The CDR3 coding sequence is TGTGCCAGCAGTTTAAGGACTAGGAACACTGAAGCTTTCTTT. Amino acids: CASSLRTRNTEAFF.

In this sample, this clonotype turned up a few times. CDR3: CASSFYGASGEYEQYF. In nucleotides, the CDR3 is TGTGCCAGCAGCTTCTACGGGGCTTCTGGGGAATACGAGCAGTACTTC. V is TRBV7-2 and J is TRBJ2-7; D assignment may be TRBD1 or TRBD2 (5 bases each). With 3 bases removed from V and 4 bases from J, the gap between germline ends came to 19 bases. The CDR3 spans 16 residues. Germline CDR1 SGHTA, CDR2 FQGNSA.

This clonotype was observed at least ten times. The rearrangement joins TRBV27 to TRBJ2-5; weak D call: TRBD1 (5 bases). V lost 5 bases to trimming and J lost 1 base, with 20 bases between them. Germline V CDR1 and CDR2: MNHEY, SMNVEV (reference sequence). The CDR3 spans 17 residues. The CDR3 nucleotides read TGTGCCAGCAGTCTTCAACTACCGACAGCTACCCAAGAGACCCAGTACTTC. As protein: CASSLQLPTATQETQYF.

Regarding this clonotype: A much bigger clone sits one base away, suggesting this may be a read error. The V gene is TRBV20-1, the J gene TRBJ2-1; possible D gene TRBD2, 6 bases. The V gene's germline CDR1 is DFQATT and CDR2 SNEGSKA (reference sequence). The CDR3 runs 14 residues. The CDR3 here is CSARAGRDYNERFF. The CDR3 region has the DNA TGCAGTGCTAGAGCCGGGCGGGATTACAATGAGCGGTTCTTC.

This chain connects TRBV6-2 or TRBV6-3 to TRBJ2-2; D gene unclear. CDR1 MNHEY and CDR2 SVGEGT come from the germline V gene. There are 15 residues in the CDR3. Trimming shortened V by 7 bases and J by 1 base, and 13 bases separated the two germline ends. In DNA, the CDR3 is TGTGCCAGCAAGCGAGAAAGTGTGAACACCGGGGAGCTGTTTTTT. Translating gives CASKRESVNTGELFF.

This clonotype showed up many times. The genes are TRBV5-1 and TRBJ1-1; TRBD1 might be the D (5 bases). V was trimmed by 8 bases and J by 5 bases, leaving 16 bases between them. Germline CDR1 SGHRS, CDR2 YFSETQ. The length of the CDR3 is 13 residues. CDR3 coding DNA: TGCGCCAGTGGGTCCAGGGTAGGGACTGAAGCTTTCTTT. It yields the protein CASGSRVGTEAFF.